These 27 T cell receptor beta chains came from one sample sequenced in a study of Ad26.COV2.S vaccination and SARS-CoV-2 variants. Noted treatment: around 19 received Ad26.COV2.S at low or high dose, single or two shots; 5 received placebo; per-sample allocation not given. Repertoires come from day 63 after the first vaccine or placebo injection. Using immunoSEQ multiplex PCR, the repertoire was profiled, and TCRdb retains in-frame clones only, with some absent. The profile shows 300,000 to 350,000 clones, 88% of them singletons. The input for sequencing was peripheral blood, taken in a trial of Ad26.COV2.S vaccine versus placebo. These receptor sequences come from a person aged 18-65 years who received the Ad26.COV2.S COVID-19 vaccine or a placebo.

This clone was counted a few times. Other DNA sequences of this sample code for an identical CDR3. The chain carries TRBV7-3 and TRBJ2-1, with 10 bases that match TRBD2. The J segment lost 4 bases and the V segment lost 2 bases, leaving 2 bases of the junction unmatched. Germline loops: CDR1 SGHTA, CDR2 FQGTGA. The CDR3 consists of 15 residues. CDR3 nucleotide sequence: TGTGCCAGCAGCTTACTAGCGGGGGCTTACAATGAGCAGTTCTTC. It translates to CASSLLAGAYNEQFF.

This sequence joins TRBV5-8 and TRBJ2-3; tentatively, D is TRBD2 (5 bases). This CDR3 has 13 amino acids. Germline CDR1 is SGHTS and CDR2 is YDEGEE. Trimming shortened V by 7 bases and J by 0 bases, and 9 bases separated the two germline ends. The CDR3 nucleotides read TGTGCCAGCCAGAGGGTTAGCACAGATACGCAGTATTTT. It is translated as CASQRVSTDTQYF.

The chain couples TRBV30 to TRBJ1-4, with D perhaps TRBD1 (5 bases). Per germline, CDR1 GTSNPN and CDR2 SVGIG (reference sequence). The CDR3 totals 15 residues. Trimming took off 0 bases at V and 6 bases at J, with 14 bases between the two ends. The CDR3 here is CAWSVLGPDDEKLFF. CDR3 coding DNA: TGTGCCTGGAGTGTACTGGGGCCAGACGATGAAAAACTGTTTTTT.

This sequence joins TRBV6-2 or TRBV6-3 and TRBJ2-1, with no clear D. Germline CDR1 is MNHEY and CDR2 is SVGEGT. Trimming left V 3 bases short and J 5 bases short, with 8 bases between. CDR3 length: 13 amino acids. In DNA, the CDR3 is TGTGCCAGCAGTTATGAGAGCCACAATGAGCAGTTCTTC. It specifies CASSYESHNEQFF.

The chain combines TRBV13 with TRBJ2-1; a weak D match, TRBD2 (5 bases). There are 16 residues in the CDR3. V lost 3 bases, J lost 4 bases, and 16 bases lay in between. Germline lookup yields CDR1 PRHDT and CDR2 FYEKMQ (reference sequence). CDR3 region: CASSFGVEAAYNEQFF. CDR3 in DNA: TGTGCCAGCAGCTTCGGTGTGGAAGCGGCGTACAATGAGCAGTTCTTC.

The V gene is TRBV15, the J gene TRBJ2-7; D is possibly TRBD2 (5 bases). There are 13 residues in the CDR3. Trimming left V 4 bases short and J 0 bases short, with 7 bases between. The V gene's germline CDR1 is LNHNV and CDR2 YYDKDF (reference sequence). CDR3 in DNA: TGTGCCACCAGCACGGGGAGCTCCTACGAGCAGTACTTC. Protein product: CATSTGSSYEQYF. Variable domain in full (rest from reference TRBV15 and TRBJ2-7): DAMVIQNPRYQVTQFGKPVTLSCSQTLNHNVMYWYQQKSSQAPKLLFHYYDKDFNNEADTPDNFQSRRPNTSFCFLDIRSPGLGDTAMYLCATSTGSSYEQYFGPGTRLTVT.

The rearrangement joins TRBV7-2 to TRBJ1-3; no definite D call. Trimming shortened V by 7 bases and J by 1 base, and 17 bases separated the two germline ends. The CDR3 extends over 16 amino acids. The germline gives CDR1 SGHTA, CDR2 FQGNSA. CDR3 sequence reads: CASTSFSGSSGNTIYF. The DNA for the CDR3 is TGTGCCAGCACCTCCTTTTCTGGGAGTTCTGGAAACACCATATATTTT. The complete variable domain, with remaining parts taken from reference TRBV7-2 and TRBJ1-3, reads GAGVSQSPSNKVTEKGKDVELRCDPISGHTALYWYRQSLGQGLEFLIYFQGNSAPDKSGLPSDRFSAERTGGSVSTLTIQRTQQEDSAVYLCASTSFSGSSGNTIYFGEGSWLTVV.

This chain links TRBV12-3 or TRBV12-4 with TRBJ1-2; TRBD1 aligns across 7 bases. The CDR3 length is 12 residues. Trimming took 5 bases from V and 8 from J; bases not matched to a gene: 5. CDR3 DNA sequence: TGTGCCAGCAGTCACGGACAGGCCGGCTACACCTTC. Protein sequence: CASSHGQAGYTF.

The chain combines TRBV5-8 with TRBJ2-5; 11 bases line up with TRBD2. The germline V gene has CDR1 SGHTS and CDR2 YDEGEE. CDR3 length: 15 residues. V was clipped by 6 bases and J by 2 bases; unmatched bases: 6. In nucleotides, the CDR3 is TGTGCCAGCACCACCGGGACTAGCGGACAAGAGACCCAGTACTTC. Its protein product is CASTTGTSGQETQYF.

This chain connects TRBV6-2 or TRBV6-3 to TRBJ2-7; D uncertain. The CDR3 is made up of 12 amino acids. Germline V gene data show CDR1 as MNHEY and CDR2 as SVGEGT. V was shortened by 2 bases and J by 3 bases, with 5 bases between the two germline ends. CDR3 amino acids: CASSYPSYEQYF. CDR3 nucleotides: TGTGCCAGCAGTTACCCGAGCTACGAGCAGTACTTC.

This clone turned up a few times. The chain employs TRBV25-1 and TRBJ1-2; D might be TRBD1 (5 bases). Germline V gene lookup returns CDR1 MGHDK and CDR2 SYGVNS. This CDR3 spans 14 amino acids. The V and J ends lost 5 bases and 0 bases respectively, with 10 bases between them. The CDR3 is CASSWGQANYGYTF. For the CDR3, the DNA is TGTGCCAGCAGTTGGGGCCAGGCTAACTATGGCTACACCTTC.

In this sample, this clone turned up once. The chain uses TRBV30 and TRBJ2-2; possible D gene TRBD1, 6 bases. The CDR3 totals 14 residues. Germline CDR1 and CDR2: GTSNPN and SVGIG (reference sequence). The V and J ends lost 4 bases and 7 bases respectively, with 16 bases between them. CDR3 amino acids: CAWKFTGPIGELFF. The CDR3 DNA follows: TGTGCCTGGAAATTCACAGGGCCCATCGGGGAGCTGTTTTTT.

V usage is TRBV7-3 and J usage is TRBJ1-6, with a weak D call TRBD1 (6 bases). Looked up from germline, CDR1 is SGHTA and CDR2 is FQGTGA. The CDR3 is 16 residues long. V lost 0 bases, J lost 5 bases, and 11 bases lay in between. The DNA for the CDR3 is TGTGCCAGCAGCTTAACGCCAGGGGCGAATAATTCACCCCTCCACTTT. Translated, it gives CASSLTPGANNSPLHF.

This chain joins TRBV30 and TRBJ1-1; D not resolved. The V end was cut by 5 bases, the J end by 0 bases, with 7 bases between. CDR1 and CDR2 (germline): GTSNPN, SVGIG (reference sequence). This CDR3 has 12 residues. The DNA of the CDR3 is TGTGCCTGGGGACGTTTGAACACTGAAGCTTTCTTT. Translation gives CAWGRLNTEAFF.

This clone showed up just a few times. The chain has TRBV6-5 and TRBJ2-1; D gene unclear. The CDR3 has 11 residues. Germline V lookup: CDR1 MNHEY, CDR2 SVGAGI. With 8 bases removed from V and 6 bases from J, the gap between germline ends came to 8 bases. In DNA, the CDR3 is TGTGCCAGCTCAACTCCCAATGAGCAGTTCTTC. This gives the protein CASSTPNEQFF.

This chain connects TRBV2 to TRBJ1-5; a possible D gene is TRBD1 (5 bases). CDR1 is SNHLY, CDR2 FYNNEI, per germline. The CDR3 totals 14 residues. V gave up 8 bases and J gave up 4 bases, with 15 bases separating them. CDR3 loop: CASCKAGRNQPQHF. The CDR3 region has the DNA TGTGCCAGCTGTAAGGCAGGGAGAAATCAGCCCCAGCATTTT. Complete variable domain (other parts from reference TRBV2 and TRBJ1-5): EPEVTQTPSHQVTQMGQEVILRCVPISNHLYFYWYRQILGQKVEFLVSFYNNEISEKSEIFDDQFSVERPDGSNFTLKIRSTKLEDSAMYFCASCKAGRNQPQHFGDGTRLSIL.

A few counts support this clone. J is TRBJ2-2 and V is TRBV7-9; D remains unclear. Per germline, CDR1 SEHNR and CDR2 FQNEAQ (reference sequence). V was pared by 5 bases and J by 3 bases, with 10 bases between. CDR3 size: 14 residues. The DNA for the CDR3 is TGTGCCAGCAGCGGGCCGCCGGACACCGGGGAGCTGTTTTTT. It translates to CASSGPPDTGELFF.

The V gene is TRBV3-1 (or the pseudogene TRBV3-2), the J gene TRBJ2-7; tentative D call: TRBD1 (5 bases). The CDR3 is made up of 15 amino acids. V was cut by 0 bases and J by 5 bases, with 14 bases left in between. The germline V gene encodes CDR1 LGHDT and CDR2 YNNKEL (reference sequence). The CDR3 region is CASSQEIGALDEQYF. CDR3 coding DNA: TGTGCCAGCAGCCAAGAAATTGGGGCACTGGACGAGCAGTACTTC.

This sequence joins TRBV5-8 and TRBJ1-5, with TRBD1 identical over 9 bases. The CDR3 has 15 amino acids. CDR1 is SGHTS and CDR2 is YDEGEE in the germline V gene. Unmatched junction bases numbered 7, after V lost 3 bases and J lost 6 bases. CDR3 in amino acids: CASSSGTGSVQPQHF. The DNA for the CDR3 is TGTGCCAGCAGCTCCGGGACAGGGTCGGTTCAGCCCCAGCATTTT.

The V and J genes are TRBV6-2 or TRBV6-3 and TRBJ1-1, with unresolved D. Between the trimmed V and J ends, which lost 6 bases and 0 bases, there was a span of 26 bases. The CDR3 length is 19 residues. Germline V gene data show CDR1 as MNHEY and CDR2 as SVGEGT. The CDR3 loop reads CASSPSPPQRVALNTEAFF. CDR3 bases: TGTGCCAGCAGCCCTTCTCCTCCCCAGCGGGTGGCCTTGAACACTGAAGCTTTCTTT.

This sequence joins TRBV7-3 and TRBJ1-6; D unresolved. Germline CDR1 reads SGHTA; CDR2 reads FQGTGA. Trimming shortened V by 0 bases and J by 3 bases, and 12 bases separated the two germline ends. The CDR3 extends over 17 amino acids. The CDR3 DNA reads as TGTGCCAGCAGCTTAACGATAGCCCCTCGCTATAATTCACCCCTCCACTTT. This translates into CASSLTIAPRYNSPLHF.

The chain has TRBV9 and TRBJ2-3; no clear D gene. V was pared by 3 bases and J by 0 bases, with 8 bases between. The CDR3 contains 14 residues. Germline V gene lookup returns CDR1 SGDLS and CDR2 YYNGEE. In DNA form, the CDR3 reads TGTGCCAGCAGCGCAAGAACTAGCACAGATACGCAGTATTTT. It codes for CASSARTSTDTQYF.

The chain employs TRBV7-9 and TRBJ1-2; D perhaps matches TRBD1 (6 bases). Germline V lookup: CDR1 SEHNR, CDR2 FQNEAQ (reference sequence). The V end lost 2 bases, the J end lost 3 bases, and 13 bases lay between the germline ends. The CDR3 covers 15 residues. Written as DNA, the CDR3 is TGTGCCAGCAGCTTAACATCCGAGGGGGACTATGGCTACACCTTC. Its translation is CASSLTSEGDYGYTF.

This chain joins TRBV14 and TRBJ1-1; no clear D gene. V was trimmed by 0 bases and J by 5 bases, leaving 10 bases between them. CDR1 and CDR2 (germline): SGHDN, FVKESK. The CDR3 loop spans 14 amino acids. The CDR3 protein is CASSQEYGRTEAFF. The CDR3 coding sequence is TGTGCCAGCAGCCAAGAGTACGGGAGGACTGAAGCTTTCTTT. Complete variable domain (other parts from reference TRBV14 and TRBJ1-1): EAGVTQFPSHSVIEKGQTVTLRCDPISGHDNLYWYRRVMGKEIKFLLHFVKESKQDESGMPNNRFLAERTGGTYSTLKVQPAELEDSGVYFCASSQEYGRTEAFFGQGTRLTVV.

The genes are TRBV9 and TRBJ2-7; TRBD1 matches at 8 bases. The J segment lost 2 bases and the V segment lost 3 bases, leaving 4 bases of the junction unmatched. This CDR3 is built from 14 residues. Germline CDR1 and CDR2: SGDLS and YYNGEE. The CDR3 nucleotides read TGTGCCAGCAGCGACGACAGGGGAACCTACGAGCAGTACTTC. Its protein product is CASSDDRGTYEQYF.

The genes are TRBV10-1 and TRBJ2-5; TRBD1 matches 10 bases. The CDR3 extends over 15 amino acids. Trimming cost V 5 bases and J 5 bases; bases outside gene matches: 8. Looked up from germline, CDR1 is WNHNN and CDR2 is SYGVQD (reference sequence). DNA of the CDR3: TGCGCCAGCAGTACCGGGACAGGGGCTTTGGAGACCCAGTACTTC. Its translation is CASSTGTGALETQYF.

The rearrangement uses TRBV2 and TRBJ2-2, with a possible D match to TRBD1 (5 bases). This CDR3 comprises 12 residues. The V gene lost 5 bases and the J gene lost 6 bases, with 7 bases spanning the gap. CDR1 is SNHLY, CDR2 FYNNEI, per germline. CDR3 sequence (DNA): TGTGCCAGCAGTTCAGGGTCCGGGGAGCTGTTTTTT. Amino acids: CASSSGSGELFF. The whole variable domain, remainder taken from reference TRBV2 and TRBJ2-2, is EPEVTQTPSHQVTQMGQEVILRCVPISNHLYFYWYRQILGQKVEFLVSFYNNEISEKSEIFDDQFSVERPDGSNFTLKIRSTKLEDSAMYFCASSSGSGELFFGEGSRLTVL.